One sample yielded the 5 T cell receptor beta chains listed below, sequenced in a study of T-cell memory formation after mild COVID-19. TCRdb analysed the 5' RACE reads with MiXCR anew, one entry per CDR3 protein. The sample carries about 180,000 distinct CDR3 sequences, roughly 17% recorded once. Specimen: PBMCs or a T cell subset sorted from them (not recorded which). All receptors derive from an adult woman who had mild COVID-19 (a few samples of this study predate the infection). Cell type and time point are not known.

This clonotype was seen more than once but under ten times. The chain has TRBV2 and TRBJ1-5, with D perhaps TRBD1 (5 bases). Germline CDR1 reads SNHLY; CDR2 reads FYNNEI. The CDR3 consists of 13 residues. The V gene lost 3 bases and the J gene lost 6 bases, with 9 bases spanning the gap. In DNA, the CDR3 is TGTGCCAGCAGTGATCAGGGAGTTCAGCCCCAGCATTTT. Protein: CASSDQGVQPQHF.

Here the CDR3 DNA reads TGCGCCAGCAGCCAAGATAGACTTAACACCGGGGAGCTGTTTTTT. As protein: CASSQDRLNTGELFF. This rearrangement joins TRBV4-3 to TRBJ2-2; D gene ambiguous. Germline values: CDR1 LGHNA, CDR2 YSLEER. The CDR3 length is 15 residues. The germline V and J ends were trimmed by 0 bases and 2 bases, with 7 bases remaining between them.

This clonotype appeared many times. The chain carries TRBV19 and TRBJ1-2; D is perhaps TRBD1 (5 bases). The CDR3 extends over 13 amino acids. Trimming removed 8 bases at V and 6 bases at J, with 16 bases between. CDR1 is LNHDA, CDR2 SQIVND, per germline (reference sequence). CDR3 sequence reads: CASGPRGGHGYTF. The CDR3 region has the DNA TGTGCCAGTGGGCCACGGGGCGGACATGGCTACACCTTC.

A few counts support this clonotype. This chain connects TRBV19 to TRBJ1-6; D is possibly TRBD1 (5 bases). Between the trimmed V and J ends, which lost 9 bases and 7 bases, there was a span of 22 bases. Per the germline V gene, CDR1 is LNHDA and CDR2 is SQIVND (reference sequence). CDR3 length equals 16 residues. DNA for the CDR3: TGTGCCAGCGCGTCTACACGTGGTGGGGGGAATTCACCCCTCCACTTT. Translation gives CASASTRGGGNSPLHF.

V usage is TRBV7-2 and J usage is TRBJ2-3; 16 nucleotides line up with TRBD2. This CDR3 contains 17 residues. The J segment lost 8 bases and the V segment lost 1 base, leaving 6 bases of the junction unmatched. Germline-derived CDR1 and CDR2 are SGHTA and FQGNSA. CDR3 DNA: TGTGCCAGCAGCTTAGTGGGACTAGCGGGAGGGATTGGTACGCAGTATTTT. Translated: CASSLVGLAGGIGTQYF.